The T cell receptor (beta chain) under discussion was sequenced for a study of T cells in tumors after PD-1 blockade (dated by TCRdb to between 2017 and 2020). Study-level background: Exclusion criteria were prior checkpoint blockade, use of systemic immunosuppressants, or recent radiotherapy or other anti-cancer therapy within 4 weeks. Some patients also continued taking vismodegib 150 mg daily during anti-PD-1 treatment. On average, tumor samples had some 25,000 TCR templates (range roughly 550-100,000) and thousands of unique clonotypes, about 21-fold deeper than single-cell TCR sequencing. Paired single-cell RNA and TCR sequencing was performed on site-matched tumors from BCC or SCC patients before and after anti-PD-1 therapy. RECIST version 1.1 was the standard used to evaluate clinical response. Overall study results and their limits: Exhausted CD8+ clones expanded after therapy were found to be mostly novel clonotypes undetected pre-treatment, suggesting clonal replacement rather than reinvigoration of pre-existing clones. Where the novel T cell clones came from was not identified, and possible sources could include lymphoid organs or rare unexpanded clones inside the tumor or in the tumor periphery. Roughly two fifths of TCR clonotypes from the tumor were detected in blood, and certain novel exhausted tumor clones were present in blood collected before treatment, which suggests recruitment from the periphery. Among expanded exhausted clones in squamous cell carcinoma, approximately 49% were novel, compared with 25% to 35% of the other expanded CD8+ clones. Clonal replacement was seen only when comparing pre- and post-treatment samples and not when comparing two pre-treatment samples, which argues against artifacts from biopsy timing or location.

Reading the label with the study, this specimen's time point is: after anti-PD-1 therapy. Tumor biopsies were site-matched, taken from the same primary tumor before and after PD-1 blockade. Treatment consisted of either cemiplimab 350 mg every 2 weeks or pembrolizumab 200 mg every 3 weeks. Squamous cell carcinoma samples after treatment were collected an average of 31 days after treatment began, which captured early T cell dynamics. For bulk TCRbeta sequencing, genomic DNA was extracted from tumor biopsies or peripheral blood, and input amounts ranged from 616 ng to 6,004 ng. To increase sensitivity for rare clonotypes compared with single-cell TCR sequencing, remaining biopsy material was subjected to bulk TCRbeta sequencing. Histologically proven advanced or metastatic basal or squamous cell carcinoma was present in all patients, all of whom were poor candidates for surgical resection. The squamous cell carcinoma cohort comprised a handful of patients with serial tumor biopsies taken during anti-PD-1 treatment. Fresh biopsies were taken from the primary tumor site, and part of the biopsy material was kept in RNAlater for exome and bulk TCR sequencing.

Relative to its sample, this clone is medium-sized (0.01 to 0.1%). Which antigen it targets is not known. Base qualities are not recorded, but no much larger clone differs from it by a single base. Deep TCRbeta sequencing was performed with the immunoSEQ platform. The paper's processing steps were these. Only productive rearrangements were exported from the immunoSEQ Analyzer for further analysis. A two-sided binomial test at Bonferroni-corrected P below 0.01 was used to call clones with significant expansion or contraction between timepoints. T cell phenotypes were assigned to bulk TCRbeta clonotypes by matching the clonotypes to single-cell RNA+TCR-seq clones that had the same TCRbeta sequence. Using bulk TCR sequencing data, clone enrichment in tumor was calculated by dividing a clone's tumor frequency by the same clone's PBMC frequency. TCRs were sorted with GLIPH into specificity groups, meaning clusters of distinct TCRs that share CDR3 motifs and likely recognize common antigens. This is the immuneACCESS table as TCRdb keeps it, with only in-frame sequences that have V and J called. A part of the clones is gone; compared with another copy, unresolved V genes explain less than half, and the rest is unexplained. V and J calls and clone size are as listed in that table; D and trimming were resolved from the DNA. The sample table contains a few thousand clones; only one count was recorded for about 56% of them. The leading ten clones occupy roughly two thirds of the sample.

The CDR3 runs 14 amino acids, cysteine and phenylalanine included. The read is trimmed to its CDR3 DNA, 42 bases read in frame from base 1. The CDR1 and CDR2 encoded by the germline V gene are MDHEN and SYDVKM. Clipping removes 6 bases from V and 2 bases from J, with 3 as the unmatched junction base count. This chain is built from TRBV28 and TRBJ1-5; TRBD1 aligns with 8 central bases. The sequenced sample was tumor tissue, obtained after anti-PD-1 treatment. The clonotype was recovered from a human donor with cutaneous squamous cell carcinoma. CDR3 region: CASSLGQGNQPQHF. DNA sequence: TGTGCCAGCAGCCTGGGACAGGGCAATCAGCCCCAGCATTTT.